This is a list of T cell receptor beta chains from one sample in a study of T-cell reconstitution after alpha-beta-depleted transplantation in children. In TCRdb, the PCR reads were re-called with MiXCR into one record per CDR3 protein. The table records about 230,000 distinct CDR3 sequences, approximately 10% of them present only once. This specimen consisted of PBMCs, obtained before TCRalphabeta/CD19-depleted stem cell transplant. These receptors were obtained from a child under two years old with acute myeloid leukemia, due to receive a stem cell transplant. CDR3s include the opening cysteine and the closing phenylalanine or tryptophan. A D gene is named only where the DNA matches it firmly. Clone size is given for some rows only: seen once, a few or many times, or a class if the clone is expanded.

size	J	V	D	DNA	CDR3
-	TRBJ2-1	TRBV3-1	TRBD1	TGTGCCTCCAGCCAACATGGGCGGCAGGGGGCCTTCTATGAGCAGTTCTTC	CASSQHGRQGAFYEQFF
many	TRBJ2-2	TRBV18	-	TGTGCCAGCTCACCACAGGGGCCCGGGGAGCTGTTTTTT	CASSPQGPGELFF
many	TRBJ2-2	TRBV12-3/TRBV12-4	TRBD1	TGTGCCAGTACCGGGGGGCCTTACAGGGGGCACACCGGGGAGCTGTTTTTT	CASTGGPYRGHTGELFF
few	TRBJ2-1	TRBV6-2/TRBV6-3	TRBD1	TGTGCCAGCAGTTACGGGACAGGGTTTGAGCAGTTCTTC	CASSYGTGFEQFF
many	TRBJ2-1	TRBV24-1	-	TGTGCCACCAGTGATCTCGCCGATAGCTCCTACAATGAGCAGTTCTTC	CATSDLADSSYNEQFF
many	TRBJ2-1	TRBV18	-	TGTGCCAGCTCCTCGGCGGCGGGACACAATGAGCAGTTCTTC	CASSSAAGHNEQFF
many	TRBJ1-1	TRBV4-1	TRBD1	TGCGCCAGCAGCCAAAACGACAGGGTCAACACTGAAGCTTTCTTT	CASSQNDRVNTEAFF
many	TRBJ2-1	TRBV5-1	-	TGCGCCAGCAGCTTCATAGACTACAATGAGCAGTTCTTC	CASSFIDYNEQFF
many	TRBJ2-5	TRBV5-1	TRBD2	TGCGCCAGCAGCTTGACTAGCGGGAGAGAGACCCAGTACTTC	CASSLTSGRETQYF
many	TRBJ1-1	TRBV12-3/TRBV12-4	-	TGTGCCAGCAGCCAGGCGGGACATATGAACACTGAAGCTTTCTTT	CASSQAGHMNTEAFF
many	TRBJ2-7	TRBV5-1	TRBD2	TGCGCCAGCAGCTTTAGCGGGGAGACATACGAGCAGTACTTC	CASSFSGETYEQYF
-	TRBJ2-5	TRBV7-9	-	TGTGCCAGCAGCTCCGCTAGGACCCAGTACTTC	CASSSARTQYF
many	TRBJ1-1	TRBV3-1	-	TGTGCCAGCAGCCAAAACATCAGGAGGAACACTGAAGCTTTCTTT	CASSQNIRRNTEAFF
many	TRBJ2-7	TRBV6-2/TRBV6-3	-	TGTGCCACCATGCAAACGGGAGTAGGCTCCTACGAGCAGTACTTC	CATMQTGVGSYEQYF
many	TRBJ2-7	TRBV29-1	TRBD1	TGCAGCGTTGAAGACAGGCCCGGGACAGGCGCCTACGAGCAGTACTTC	CSVEDRPGTGAYEQYF
many	TRBJ2-3	TRBV25-1	-	TGTGCCAGCAGTGACCGGGACAGGGCTCTAGCGGGGGCCTCGCAACGGGGTACGCAGTATTTT	CASSDRDRALAGASQRGTQYF
many	TRBJ2-3	TRBV7-4	TRBD2	TGTGCCAGCAGCTTCCTTCCGACTAGCGGGAGGGGAGATACGCAGTATTTT	CASSFLPTSGRGDTQYF
many	TRBJ2-1	TRBV5-1	-	TGCGCCAGCAGCTTGGAGGGGCCCCTAAATGAGCAGTTCTTC	CASSLEGPLNEQFF
-	TRBJ2-4	TRBV24-1	-	TGTGCCACCAGTGATCCCTACATTCAGTACTTC	CATSDPYIQYF
-	TRBJ2-4	TRBV9	TRBD2	TGTGCCAGCAGCGTAGAACCGGGACTAGCGGGACGGGGGAACATTCAGTACTTC	CASSVEPGLAGRGNIQYF
-	TRBJ1-6	TRBV5-6	-	TGTGCCAGCAGCTTGAGGGGAGACAGCTCCTATAATTCACCCCTCCACTTT	CASSLRGDSSYNSPLHF
many	TRBJ1-1	TRBV11-2	-	TGTGCCAGCAGCTTAAACAGGGCCACGAACACTGAAGCTTTCTTT	CASSLNRATNTEAFF
-	TRBJ2-7	TRBV12-3/TRBV12-4	TRBD2	TGTGTCAGCAGTTTCGGTAGGAGTAGCGGGGGGGTTGGCTACGAGCAGTACTTC	CVSSFGRSSGGVGYEQYF
many	TRBJ2-2	TRBV28	TRBD1	TGTGCCACCCGAAAAGGGACAGGGGACACCGGGGAGCTGTTTTTT	CATRKGTGDTGELFF
many	TRBJ2-5	TRBV13	-	TGTGCCAGCAGCTTGACCGTAGCGGCTCGGGGGAAAGAGACCCAGTACTTC	CASSLTVAARGKETQYF
many	TRBJ2-3	TRBV4-1	TRBD2	TGCGCCAGCAGCCAAGCTGGGGGGGCAGATACGCAGTATTTT	CASSQAGGADTQYF
many	TRBJ2-3	TRBV4-3	TRBD1	TGCGCCAGCAGCCGCACAGGGGGCAATTCAGATACGCAGTATTTT	CASSRTGGNSDTQYF
many	TRBJ2-7	TRBV20-1	TRBD2	TGCAGTGCTAGGACTAGCGGACTTTACGAGCAGTACTTC	CSARTSGLYEQYF
many	TRBJ1-5	TRBV6-5	-	TGTGCCAGCAGTTACGGGGAGAATATTAATCAGCCCCAGCATTTT	CASSYGENINQPQHF
-	TRBJ2-4	TRBV7-2	-	TGTGCCAGCAGCTTATCTTTTCGGGACCGAGAGTTTCAGTACTTC	CASSLSFRDREFQYF
many	TRBJ2-3	TRBV5-8	-	TGTGCCAGCAGCCCCGACCCGCGGGCTATGTATTTT	CASSPDPRAMYF
many	TRBJ2-7	TRBV20-1	TRBD2	TGCAGTGCAACGGGAGGGACCTACGAGCAGTACTTC	CSATGGTYEQYF
-	TRBJ2-1	TRBV6-2/TRBV6-3	TRBD2	TGTGCCAGCAGTTCCCTAGCGGGAGGACATGAGCAGTTCTTC	CASSSLAGGHEQFF
few	TRBJ2-7	TRBV20-1	-	TGCAGTGCTACCCCCCTCTACGAGCAGTACTTC	CSATPLYEQYF
many	TRBJ2-5	TRBV12-3/TRBV12-4	TRBD2	TGTGCCAGCAGTTTAGTCCCGCGGGCTAGCGGGGAGGGGACCCAGTACTTC	CASSLVPRASGEGTQYF
many	TRBJ2-1	TRBV5-4	-	TGTGCCAGCAGCGTGAGAGGGGCCGGGCAGTTCTTC	CASSVRGAGQFF
many	TRBJ1-5	TRBV12-3/TRBV12-4	-	TGTGCCAGCACACTAAGTACCGGGTTCAATCAGCCCCAGCATTTT	CASTLSTGFNQPQHF
-	TRBJ2-5	TRBV4-2	-	TGTGCCAGCAGCCAAGGGAGAGACAGGAGTCAACGGGAGACCCAGTACTTC	CASSQGRDRSQRETQYF
many	TRBJ2-2	TRBV5-1	-	TGCGCCAGCAGCAAAAGGGACCCCAACACCGGGGAGCTGTTTTTT	CASSKRDPNTGELFF
-	TRBJ2-2	TRBV7-3	-	TGTGCCAGCAGCTTATGGCCCGGGGAGCTGTTTTTT	CASSLWPGELFF
many	TRBJ2-2	TRBV7-9	-	TGTGCCAGCAGCCCCTCCGGCAGGGTGTACACCGGGGAGCTGTTTTTT	CASSPSGRVYTGELFF
many	TRBJ1-5	TRBV30	-	TGTGCCTGGAGTGTAGGACAGAGCAATCAGCCCCAGCATTTT	CAWSVGQSNQPQHF
few	TRBJ2-5	TRBV23-1	-	TGCGCCAGCAGTGGGAATCAAGAGACCCAGTACTTC	CASSGNQETQYF
many	TRBJ1-6	TRBV20-1	-	TGCAGTGGACGGGGCGGAACTAATTCACCCCTCCACTTT	CSGRGGTNSPLHF
many	TRBJ2-1	TRBV6-1	-	TGTGCCAGCACAAGATCAGGGGTCGACAATGAGCAGTTCTTC	CASTRSGVDNEQFF
many	TRBJ2-3	TRBV6-4	TRBD2	TGTGCCAGCAGTGCCGCTAGCGGGGGGGCCGATACGCAGTATTTT	CASSAASGGADTQYF
many	TRBJ2-5	TRBV7-6	-	TGTGCCAGCAGCTTTGCGCACCAAGAGACCCAGTACTTC	CASSFAHQETQYF
few	TRBJ2-1	TRBV30	-	TGTGCCTGGAGTGTTCGGATGGGAATTAAGCAGTTCTTC	CAWSVRMGIKQFF
-	TRBJ1-2	TRBV29-1	-	TGCAGCGTTGCACCTCCAGGTCTTGGCTACACCTTC	CSVAPPGLGYTF
many	TRBJ2-3	TRBV7-9	-	TGTGCCAGCAGTTTTGGCCAAGATACGCAGTATTTT	CASSFGQDTQYF
many	TRBJ1-6	TRBV5-1	-	TGCGCCAGCAGCTTGGGATATAATTCACCCCTCCACTTT	CASSLGYNSPLHF
many	TRBJ2-3	TRBV20-1	TRBD2	TGCAGTGCTAGAGATGCGGGAGCAGATACGCAGTATTTT	CSARDAGADTQYF
many	TRBJ2-2	TRBV28	-	TGTGCCAGCAGTTTCGGGAACACCGGGGAGCTGTTTTTT	CASSFGNTGELFF
few	TRBJ2-3	TRBV28	TRBD2	TGTGCCAGCAGTTTATTCCGTACTAGCGCAGATACGCAGTATTTT	CASSLFRTSADTQYF
-	TRBJ2-7	TRBV28	TRBD2	TGTGCCAGCAGTTTTTGGGGGGGGGATTACGAGCAGTACTTC	CASSFWGGDYEQYF
many	TRBJ2-7	TRBV7-3	-	TGTGCCAGCAGCTTAAATCCCGGATACGAGCAGTACTTC	CASSLNPGYEQYF
many	TRBJ1-3	TRBV12-3/TRBV12-4	-	TGTGCCAGCATCCGTCCCCCGAACACCATATATTTT	CASIRPPNTIYF
-	TRBJ1-1	TRBV12-3/TRBV12-4	-	TGTGCCAGCAGGGGGGAATCTGAAGCTTTCTTT	CASRGESEAFF
many	TRBJ2-1	TRBV12-3/TRBV12-4	-	TGTGCCAGCACGGTAAGGGTCAATGAGCAGTTCTTC	CASTVRVNEQFF
few	TRBJ2-1	TRBV10-1	TRBD2	TGCGCCAGCAGTAAACTAGCGGGAGGGGGAGGTGAGCAGTTCTTC	CASSKLAGGGGEQFF